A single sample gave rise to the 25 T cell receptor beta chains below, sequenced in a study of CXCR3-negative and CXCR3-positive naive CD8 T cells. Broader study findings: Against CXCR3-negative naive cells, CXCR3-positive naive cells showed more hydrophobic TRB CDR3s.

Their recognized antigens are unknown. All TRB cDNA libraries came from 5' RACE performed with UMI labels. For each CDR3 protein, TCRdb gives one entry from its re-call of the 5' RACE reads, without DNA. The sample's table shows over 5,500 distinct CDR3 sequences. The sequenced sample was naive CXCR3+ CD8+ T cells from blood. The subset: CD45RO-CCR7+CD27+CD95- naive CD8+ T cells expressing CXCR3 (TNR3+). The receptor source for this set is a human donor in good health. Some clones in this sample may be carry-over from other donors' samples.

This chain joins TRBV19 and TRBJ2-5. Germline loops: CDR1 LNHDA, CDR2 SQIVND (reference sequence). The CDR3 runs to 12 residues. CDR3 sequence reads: CASSIDEETQYF.

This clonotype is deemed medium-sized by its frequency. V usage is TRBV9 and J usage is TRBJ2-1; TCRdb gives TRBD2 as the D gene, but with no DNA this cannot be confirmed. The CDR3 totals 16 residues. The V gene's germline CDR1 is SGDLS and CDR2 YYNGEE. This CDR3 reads CASSHPLAGVGNEQFF. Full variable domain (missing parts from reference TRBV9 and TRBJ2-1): DSGVTQTPKHLITATGQRVTLRCSPRSGDLSVYWYQQSLDQGLQFLIQYYNGEERAKGNILERFSAQQFPDLHSELNLSSLELGDSALYFCASSHPLAGVGNEQFFGPGTRLTVL.

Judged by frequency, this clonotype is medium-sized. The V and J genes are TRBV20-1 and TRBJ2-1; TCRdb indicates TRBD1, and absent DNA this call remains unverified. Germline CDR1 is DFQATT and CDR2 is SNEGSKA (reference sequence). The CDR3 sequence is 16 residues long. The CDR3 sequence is CSARDQGSSSRDEQFF.

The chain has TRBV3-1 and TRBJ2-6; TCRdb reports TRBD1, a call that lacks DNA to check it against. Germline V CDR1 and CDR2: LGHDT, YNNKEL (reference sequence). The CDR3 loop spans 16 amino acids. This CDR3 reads CASSQDWDTGANVLTF.

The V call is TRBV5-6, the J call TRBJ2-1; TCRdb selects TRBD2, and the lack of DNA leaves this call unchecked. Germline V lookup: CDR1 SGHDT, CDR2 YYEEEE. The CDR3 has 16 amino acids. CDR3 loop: CASSWRLAVPYNEQFF.

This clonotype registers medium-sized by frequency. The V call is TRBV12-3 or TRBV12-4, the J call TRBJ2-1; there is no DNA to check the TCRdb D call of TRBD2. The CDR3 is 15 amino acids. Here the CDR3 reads CASSPTSGRRNEQFF.

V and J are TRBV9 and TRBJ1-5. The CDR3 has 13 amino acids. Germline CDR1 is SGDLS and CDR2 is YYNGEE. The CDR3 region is CASSVASNQPQHF.

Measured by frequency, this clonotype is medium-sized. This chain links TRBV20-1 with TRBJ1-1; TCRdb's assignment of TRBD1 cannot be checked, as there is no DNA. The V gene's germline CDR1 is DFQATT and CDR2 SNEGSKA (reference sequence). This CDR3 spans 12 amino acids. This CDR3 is CSASTGGAEAFF.

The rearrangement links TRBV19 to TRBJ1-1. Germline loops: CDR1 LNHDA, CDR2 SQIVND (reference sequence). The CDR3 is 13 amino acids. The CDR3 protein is CASSIPSRSEAFF.

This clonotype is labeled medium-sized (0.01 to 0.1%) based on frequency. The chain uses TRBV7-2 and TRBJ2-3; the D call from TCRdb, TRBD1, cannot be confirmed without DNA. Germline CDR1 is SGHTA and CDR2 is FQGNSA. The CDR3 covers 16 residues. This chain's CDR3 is CASSARQGGNTDTQYF.

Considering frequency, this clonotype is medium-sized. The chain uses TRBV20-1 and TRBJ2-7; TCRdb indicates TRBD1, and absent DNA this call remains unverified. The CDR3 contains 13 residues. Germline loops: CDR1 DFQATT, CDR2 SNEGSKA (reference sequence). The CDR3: CSALNRAGYEQYF.

The CDR3 spells CSVEDLTNEKFF. J is TRBJ2-1 and V is TRBV29-1. In germline, CDR1 is SQVTM, CDR2 ANQGSEA. This CDR3 is 12 amino acids long.

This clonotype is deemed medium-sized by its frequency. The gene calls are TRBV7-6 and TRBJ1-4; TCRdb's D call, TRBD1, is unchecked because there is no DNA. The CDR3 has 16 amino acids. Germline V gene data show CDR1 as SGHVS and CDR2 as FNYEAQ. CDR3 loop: CASSFTGTGSFEKLFF.

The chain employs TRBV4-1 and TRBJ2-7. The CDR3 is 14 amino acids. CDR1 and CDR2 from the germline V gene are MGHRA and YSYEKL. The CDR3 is CASSQDPAAYEQYF.

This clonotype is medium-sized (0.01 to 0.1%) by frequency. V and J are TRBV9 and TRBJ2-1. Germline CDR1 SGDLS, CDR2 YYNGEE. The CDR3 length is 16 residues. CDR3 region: CASSVVSGSSYNEQFF.

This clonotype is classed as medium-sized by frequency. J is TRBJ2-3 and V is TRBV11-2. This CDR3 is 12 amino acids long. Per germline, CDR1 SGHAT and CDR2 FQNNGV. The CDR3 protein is CASSLGGDTQYF.

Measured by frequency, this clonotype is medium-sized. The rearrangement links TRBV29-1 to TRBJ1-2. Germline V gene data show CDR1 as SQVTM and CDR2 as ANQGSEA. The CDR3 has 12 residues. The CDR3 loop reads CSVEVGIDGYTF. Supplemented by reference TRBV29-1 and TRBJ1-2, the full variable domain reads SAVISQKPSRDICQRGTSLTIQCQVDSQVTMMFWYRQQPGQSLTLIATANQGSEATYESGFVIDKFPISRPNLTFSTLTVSNMSPEDSSIYLCSVEVGIDGYTFGSGTRLTVV.

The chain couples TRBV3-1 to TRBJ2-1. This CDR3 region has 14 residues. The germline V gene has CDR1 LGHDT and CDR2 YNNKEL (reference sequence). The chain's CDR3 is CASQFFGSYNEQFF.

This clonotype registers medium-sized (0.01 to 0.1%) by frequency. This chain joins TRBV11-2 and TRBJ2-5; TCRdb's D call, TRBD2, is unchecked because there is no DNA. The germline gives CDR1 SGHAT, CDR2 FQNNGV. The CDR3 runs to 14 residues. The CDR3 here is CASSSGGGTETQYF.

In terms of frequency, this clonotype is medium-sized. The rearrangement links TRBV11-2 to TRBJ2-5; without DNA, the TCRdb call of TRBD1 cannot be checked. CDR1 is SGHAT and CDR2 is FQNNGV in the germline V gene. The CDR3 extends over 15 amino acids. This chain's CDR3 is CASSNQAGIGETQYF.

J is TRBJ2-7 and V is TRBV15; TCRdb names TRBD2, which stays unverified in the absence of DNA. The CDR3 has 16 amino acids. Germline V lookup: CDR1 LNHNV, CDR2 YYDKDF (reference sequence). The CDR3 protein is CATSRALAGVDYEQYF. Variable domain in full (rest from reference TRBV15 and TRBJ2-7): DAMVIQNPRYQVTQFGKPVTLSCSQTLNHNVMYWYQQKSSQAPKLLFHYYDKDFNNEADTPDNFQSRRPNTSFCFLDIRSPGLGDTAMYLCATSRALAGVDYEQYFGPGTRLTVT.

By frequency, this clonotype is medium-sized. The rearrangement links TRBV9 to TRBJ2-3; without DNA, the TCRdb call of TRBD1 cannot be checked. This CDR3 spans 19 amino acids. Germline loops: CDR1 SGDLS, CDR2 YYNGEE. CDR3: CASSVGRRGFGNSTDTQYF.

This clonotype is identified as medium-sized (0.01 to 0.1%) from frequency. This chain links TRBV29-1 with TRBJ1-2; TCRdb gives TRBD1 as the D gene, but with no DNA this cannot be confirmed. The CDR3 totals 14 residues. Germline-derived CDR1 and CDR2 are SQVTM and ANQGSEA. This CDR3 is CSVPGTEFNYGYTF.

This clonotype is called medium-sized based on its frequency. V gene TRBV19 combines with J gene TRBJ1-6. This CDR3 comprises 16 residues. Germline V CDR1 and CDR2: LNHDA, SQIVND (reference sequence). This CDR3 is CASNTGRGPLNSPLHF.

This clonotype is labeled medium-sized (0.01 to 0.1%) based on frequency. The CDR3 protein is CASSQQRELSGNTIYF. The rearrangement joins TRBV19 to TRBJ1-3; the TRBD1 assignment by TCRdb is unverifiable without DNA. The CDR3 is 16 residues long. Germline assignment: CDR1 LNHDA and CDR2 SQIVND (reference sequence). The entire variable domain, with the rest obtained from reference TRBV19 and TRBJ1-3, is as follows: DGGITQSPKYLFRKEGQNVTLSCEQNLNHDAMYWYRQDPGQGLRLIYYSQIVNDFQKGDIAEGYSVSREKKESFPLTVTSAQKNPTAFYLCASSQQRELSGNTIYFGEGSWLTVV.